The T cell receptor (beta chain) described here comes from a study of OX40 agonist ivuxolimab in advanced cancers. Study context: The study enrolled dose-escalation patients with hepatocellular carcinoma, melanoma, renal cell or head and neck cancer. Study observations and caveats: Among T cells, CD8+ cells averaged more expanded clones than CD4+ cells. No antigen was identified for the clonally expanded peripheral T cells.

This clone was seen a handful of times. Antigen unknown. The sample contains more than one DNA sequence encoding this CDR3. The assay was immunoSEQ multiplex PCR, and TCRdb's table has in-frame clones only and misses some. The sample lists approximately 48,000 clones, about 80% occurring once. The material sequenced was CD4+ or CD8+ T cells sorted from blood, taken in a trial of the OX40 agonist ivuxolimab. The TCR comes from an adult with an advanced solid tumor such as melanoma, head and neck, liver or kidney cancer.

The CDR3 bases are TGCGCCAGCAGCTTAACCGGGACAGTGAACACTGAAGCTTTCTTT. It encodes CASSLTGTVNTEAFF. V usage is TRBV5-1 and J usage is TRBJ1-1, with 7 bases that match TRBD1. The CDR3 runs 15 residues. CDR1 SGHRS and CDR2 YFSETQ come from the germline V gene. The J segment lost 0 bases and the V segment lost 2 bases, leaving 4 bases of the junction unmatched. The complete variable domain, with remaining parts taken from reference TRBV5-1 and TRBJ1-1, reads KAGVTQTPRYLIKTRGQQVTLSCSPISGHRSVSWYQQTPGQGLQFLFEYFSETQRNKGNFPGRFSGRQFSNSRSEMNVSTLELGDSALYLCASSLTGTVNTEAFFGQGTRLTVV.